Listed below are T cell receptor beta chains from one sample, sequenced in a study of shared clonotypes between healthy human individuals. The method was immunoSEQ multiplex PCR; TCRdb's version includes in-frame clones alone and lacks a portion of them. The data contain some 470,000 clones, about 82% of them singletons. Specimen: PBMCs. These receptors were taken from a woman aged 40 to 50 in good health. Some clones in this sample may be carry-over from other donors' samples. The CDR3 runs from the conserved cysteine through the conserved F or W. The D gene is left open where the match is weak. Clone size appears in some rows only: once, few, many, or a class for an expanded clone.

-	TRBV19	TRBJ2-2	-	TGTGCCAGCCTCCCCCTCCCGGGGGCGGGTAGCACCGGGGAGCTGTTTTTT	CASLPLPGAGSTGELFF
-	TRBV7-9	TRBJ2-7	-	TGTGCCAGCAGCGAACAAACAGGATGGTACGAGCAGTACTTC	CASSEQTGWYEQYF
-	TRBV7-9	TRBJ2-1	TRBD2	TGTGCCAGCAGCCAGACTAGCGGAACCTACAATGGGCAGTTCTTC	CASSQTSGTYNGQFF
few	TRBV19	TRBJ1-1	TRBD1	TGTGCCAGTAGTACCGGGACAGGTAACACTGAAGCTTTCTTT	CASSTGTGNTEAFF
-	TRBV5-1	TRBJ2-1	TRBD2	TGCGCCAGCAGCTTGAAGCGGGACGAGCAGTTCTTC	CASSLKRDEQFF
-	TRBV9	TRBJ1-1	-	TGTGCCAGCAGCGGAGACTCGGGGGTTAACACTGAAGCTTTCTTT	CASSGDSGVNTEAFF
-	TRBV19	TRBJ2-7	-	TGTGCCAGTAGTATTGGGTACCAAATCGGCTACGAGCAGTACTTC	CASSIGYQIGYEQYF
-	TRBV30	TRBJ1-3	TRBD1	TGTGCCTTCCTCAAGGGACAGTTCTCTGGAAACACCATATATTTT	CAFLKGQFSGNTIYF
once	TRBV7-2	TRBJ2-1	TRBD2	TGTGCCAGCAGCTTTTCCGGACTAGCGGGAGGGCGTGAGCAGTTCTTC	CASSFSGLAGGREQFF
-	TRBV28	TRBJ2-5	TRBD1	TGTGCCAGCAGTTTAACAGGGGCGGAGACCCAGTACTTC	CASSLTGAETQYF
-	TRBV2	TRBJ1-4	TRBD1	TGTGCCAGCAGCCTGGGACAGGGGAAAAAACTGTTTTTT	CASSLGQGKKLFF
few	TRBV7-2	TRBJ2-5	-	TGTGCCAGCAGCTTGAGATGGGGAAATGGAGAGACCCAGTACTTC	CASSLRWGNGETQYF
few	TRBV28	TRBJ2-7	TRBD1	TGTGCCAGCAGACAACAGGGGGCCCACGAGCAGTACTTC	CASRQQGAHEQYF
once	TRBV18	TRBJ1-1	-	TGTGCCAGCTCATCGGACATCGGCTGGAGCACTGAAGCTTTCTTT	CASSSDIGWSTEAFF